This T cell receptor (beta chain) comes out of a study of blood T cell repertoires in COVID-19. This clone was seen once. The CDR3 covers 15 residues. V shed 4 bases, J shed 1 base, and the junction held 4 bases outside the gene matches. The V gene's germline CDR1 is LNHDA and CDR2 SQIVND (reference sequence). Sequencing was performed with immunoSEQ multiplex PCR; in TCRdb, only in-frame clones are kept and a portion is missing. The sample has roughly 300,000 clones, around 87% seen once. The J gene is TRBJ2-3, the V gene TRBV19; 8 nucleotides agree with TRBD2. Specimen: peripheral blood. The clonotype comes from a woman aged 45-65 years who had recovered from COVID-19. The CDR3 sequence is CASSTSGPGTDTQYF. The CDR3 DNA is TGTGCCAGTAGTACTAGCGGGCCTGGCACAGATACGCAGTATTTT. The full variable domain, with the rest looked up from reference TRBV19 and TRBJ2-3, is DGGITQSPKYLFRKEGQNVTLSCEQNLNHDAMYWYRQDPGQGLRLIYYSQIVNDFQKGDIAEGYSVSREKKESFPLTVTSAQKNPTAFYLCASSTSGPGTDTQYFGPGTRLTVL.